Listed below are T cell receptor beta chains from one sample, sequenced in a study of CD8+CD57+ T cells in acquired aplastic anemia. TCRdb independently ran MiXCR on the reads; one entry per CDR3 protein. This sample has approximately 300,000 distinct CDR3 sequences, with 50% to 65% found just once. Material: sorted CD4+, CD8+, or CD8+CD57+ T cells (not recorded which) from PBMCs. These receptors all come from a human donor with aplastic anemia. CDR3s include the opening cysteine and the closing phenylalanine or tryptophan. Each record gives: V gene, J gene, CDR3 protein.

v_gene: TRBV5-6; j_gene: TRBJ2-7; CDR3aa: CASSLVAEQYF
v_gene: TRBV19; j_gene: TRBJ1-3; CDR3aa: CASSRVSSSGNTIYF
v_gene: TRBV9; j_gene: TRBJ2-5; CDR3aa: CASSPTPGTSLGAQYF
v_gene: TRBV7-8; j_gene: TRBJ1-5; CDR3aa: CASSPLAGISNQPQHF
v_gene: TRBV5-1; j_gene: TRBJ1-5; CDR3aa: CASSRALNQPQHF
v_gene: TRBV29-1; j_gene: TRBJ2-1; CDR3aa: CSHRGTGSDYNEQFF
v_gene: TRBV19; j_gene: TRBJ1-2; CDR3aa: CASSPTALPSYGYTF
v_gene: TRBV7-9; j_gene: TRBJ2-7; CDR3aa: CASSLGTTSYEQYF
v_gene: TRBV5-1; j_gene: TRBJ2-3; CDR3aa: CASSPGLVSDTQYF
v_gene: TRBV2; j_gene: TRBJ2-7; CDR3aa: CASKKRTYEQYF
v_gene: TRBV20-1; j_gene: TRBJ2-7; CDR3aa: CSASSTGGAYEQYF
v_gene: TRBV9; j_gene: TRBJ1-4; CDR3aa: CASSPGRATNEKLFF
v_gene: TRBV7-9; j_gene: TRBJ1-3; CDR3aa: CASSSTRTGPTGNTIYF
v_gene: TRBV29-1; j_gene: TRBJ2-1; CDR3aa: CSVRDRGSYNEQFF
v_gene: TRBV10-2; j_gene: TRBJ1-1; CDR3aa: CASRREAEAFF
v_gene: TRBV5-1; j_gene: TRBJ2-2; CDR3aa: CASSSQGSAGELFF
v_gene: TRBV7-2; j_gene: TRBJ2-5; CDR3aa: CASSLDGRGGEETQYF
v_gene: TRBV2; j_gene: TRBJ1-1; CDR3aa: CASIATGGEAFF
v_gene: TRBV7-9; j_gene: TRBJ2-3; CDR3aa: CASSLVASSKTDTQYF
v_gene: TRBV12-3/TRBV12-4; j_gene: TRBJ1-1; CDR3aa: CASSNGITEAFF
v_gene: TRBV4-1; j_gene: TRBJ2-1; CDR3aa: CASSHETSGSWNEQFF
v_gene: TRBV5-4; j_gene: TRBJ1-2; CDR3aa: CASSPSRSDYGYTF
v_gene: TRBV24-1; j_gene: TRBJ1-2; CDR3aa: CATSDPGQERGYGGYTF
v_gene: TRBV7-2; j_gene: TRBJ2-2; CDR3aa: CASSRVGRELFF
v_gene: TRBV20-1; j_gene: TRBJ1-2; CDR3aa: CSARPLRGFGYTF
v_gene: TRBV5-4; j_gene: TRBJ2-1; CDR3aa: CASSPGTGIPHNEQFF
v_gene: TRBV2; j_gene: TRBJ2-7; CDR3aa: CASTWDSQAYEQYF
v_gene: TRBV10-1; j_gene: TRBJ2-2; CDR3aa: CATLVGGEGELFF
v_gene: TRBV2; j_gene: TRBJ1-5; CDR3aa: CASSRPGQGANQPQHF
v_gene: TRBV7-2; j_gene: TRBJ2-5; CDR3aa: CASSLDGLAGKETQYF
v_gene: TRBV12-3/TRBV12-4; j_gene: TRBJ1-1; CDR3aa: CASSLWGLGTEAFF
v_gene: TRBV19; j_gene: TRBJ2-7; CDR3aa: CASSARHQPSSYEQYF
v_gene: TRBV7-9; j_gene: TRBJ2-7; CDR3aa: CASSPEGSSYEQYF
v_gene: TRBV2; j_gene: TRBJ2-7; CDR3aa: CASRTGTSGVYEQYF
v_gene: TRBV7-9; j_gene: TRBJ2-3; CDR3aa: CASSLQGSHTDTQYF
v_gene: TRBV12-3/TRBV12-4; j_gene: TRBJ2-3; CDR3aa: CASTSWGADTQYF
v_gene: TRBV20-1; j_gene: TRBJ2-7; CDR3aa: CSARPEGQGSYEQYF
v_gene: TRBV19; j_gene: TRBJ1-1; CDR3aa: CASREFGLLNTEAFF
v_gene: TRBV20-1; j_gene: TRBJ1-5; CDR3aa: CSAPSTPDSGQPQHF
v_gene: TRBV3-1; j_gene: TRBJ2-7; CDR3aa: CASSQYPLAGATSVQYF
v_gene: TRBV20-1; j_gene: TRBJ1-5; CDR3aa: CSANRDLNQPQHF
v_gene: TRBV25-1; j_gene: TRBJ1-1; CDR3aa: CASSDASDSHTEAFF
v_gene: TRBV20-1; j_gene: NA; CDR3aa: CSALLGRAETQYF
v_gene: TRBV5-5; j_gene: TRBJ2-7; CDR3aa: CASSPSGVLPEQYF
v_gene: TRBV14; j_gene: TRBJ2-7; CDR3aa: CASSPRFIAQGASEQYF
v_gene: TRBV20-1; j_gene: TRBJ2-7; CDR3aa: CSASGTSGRPIYEQYF
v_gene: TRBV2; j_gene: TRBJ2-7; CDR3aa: CASSSLGGGYEQYF
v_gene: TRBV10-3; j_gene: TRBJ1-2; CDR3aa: CAISDSTGSYGYTF
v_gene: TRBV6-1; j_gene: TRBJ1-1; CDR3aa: CASRIAENTEAFF
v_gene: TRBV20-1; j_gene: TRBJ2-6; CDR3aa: CGATRPGANVLTF
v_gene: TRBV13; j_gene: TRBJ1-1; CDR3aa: CASSFGRMNTEAFF
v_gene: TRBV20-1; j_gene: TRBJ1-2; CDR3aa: CSARDGAGGRYGYTF